One sample yielded the 18 T cell receptor beta chains listed below, sequenced in a study of shared clonotypes between healthy human individuals. Naivety among CD8 cells was defined by CD45RO negativity and positive CCR7 selection, thereby excluding terminally differentiated effector memory CD45RA+ cells. Some clones are missing from TCRdb's copy, which holds only in-frame ones; the method was immunoSEQ multiplex PCR. The data hold approximately 650,000 clones, with over 95% observed a single time. Sequenced sample: naive CD8+ T cells sorted from blood. The origin of the receptors is a woman in her 30s in good health.

This rearrangement joins TRBV7-2 to TRBJ1-2; D gene ambiguous. There are 16 residues in the CDR3. Trimming pared 4 bases from V and 7 bases from J, leaving 22 bases between. Looked up from germline, CDR1 is SGHTA and CDR2 is FQGNSA. CDR3 residues: CASSSRATGYGPGYTF. CDR3 DNA sequence: TGTGCCAGCAGCTCTCGCGCTACCGGGTATGGCCCTGGCTACACCTTC.

The rearrangement links TRBV13 to TRBJ2-5; no reliable D call. The germline V gene has CDR1 PRHDT and CDR2 FYEKMQ (reference sequence). The CDR3 has 13 amino acids. The V end lost 2 bases, the J end lost 3 bases, and 7 bases lay between the germline ends. CDR3 in DNA: TGTGCCAGCAGCTTATGGCAGAAAGAGACCCAGTACTTC. Protein product: CASSLWQKETQYF. The full variable domain, rest sourced from reference TRBV13 and TRBJ2-5, is AAGVIQSPRHLIKEKRETATLKCYPIPRHDTVYWYQQGPGQDPQFLISFYEKMQSDKGSIPDRFSAQQFSDYHSELNMSSLELGDSALYFCASSLWQKETQYFGPGTRLLVL.

A single count supports this clone. V and J are TRBV5-6 and TRBJ2-1; 11 nucleotides line up with TRBD2. The CDR3 has 16 amino acids. Germline lookup yields CDR1 SGHDT and CDR2 YYEEEE. The V and J ends lost 3 bases and 5 bases, in that order; junction bases with no gene match: 7. CDR3 in amino acids: CASSSALAGVNNEQFF. The DNA for the CDR3 is TGTGCCAGCAGCTCTGCACTAGCGGGGGTGAACAATGAGCAGTTCTTC.

The rearrangement joins TRBV2 to TRBJ1-1; D call uncertain. Germline values: CDR1 SNHLY, CDR2 FYNNEI. Trimming removed 6 bases at V and 1 base at J, with 9 bases between. The CDR3 contains 13 residues. The CDR3 here is CASSPLRNTEAFF. CDR3 nucleotides: TGTGCCAGCAGCCCCTTGCGGAACACTGAAGCTTTCTTT.

The V and J genes are TRBV6-6 and TRBJ2-2; D call uncertain. Trimming shortened V by 2 bases and J by 4 bases, and 5 bases separated the two germline ends. The germline CDR1 and CDR2 sequences are MNHNY and SVGAGI (reference sequence). This CDR3 region has 13 residues. CDR3 nucleotide sequence: TGTGCCAGCAGTTACATAGCCACCGGGGAGCTGTTTTTT. Translation gives CASSYIATGELFF.

This rearrangement joins TRBV15 to TRBJ2-5; no reliable D call. The end of the DNA is better explained by TRBJ2-7, so the J call may be wrong. This CDR3 contains 14 residues. CDR1 is LNHNV and CDR2 is YYDKDF in the germline V gene (reference sequence). The CDR3 DNA sequence: TGTGCCACCAGCAGAGAGACGAACTCCTACGAGCAGTACTTC. This sequence encodes CATSRETNSYEQYF.

The chain employs TRBV27 and TRBJ2-2; 8 bases line up with TRBD1. The V and J ends lost 5 bases and 6 bases, in that order; junction bases with no gene match: 8. Germline CDR1 MNHEY, CDR2 SMNVEV (reference sequence). The CDR3 runs 15 residues. The CDR3 DNA is TGTGCCAGCAGTCTCCGGGACAGGAGTTCCGGGGAGCTGTTTTTT. Translation: CASSLRDRSSGELFF.

The V call is TRBV5-6, the J call TRBJ2-5, with TRBD1 matching over 8 bases. The J call may be incorrect, as the DNA end agrees better with TRBJ2-7. Germline V gene lookup returns CDR1 SGHDT and CDR2 YYEEEE. CDR3 length equals 15 residues. The CDR3 region is CASSAGQAGPYEQYF. The CDR3 DNA reads as TGTGCCAGCAGCGCGGGACAGGCGGGACCCTACGAGCAGTACTTC.

The V call is TRBV11-2, the J call TRBJ1-1; no clear D. The V and J ends lost 1 base and 2 bases respectively, with 5 bases between them. Germline CDR1 reads SGHAT; CDR2 reads FQNNGV. The CDR3 sequence is 13 residues long. The CDR3 DNA sequence: TGTGCCAGCAGCTTAGTCAGAAACACTGAAGCTTTCTTT. Amino acid sequence: CASSLVRNTEAFF.

This rearrangement joins TRBV27 to TRBJ2-7; tentative D call: TRBD2 (6 bases). Per the germline V gene, CDR1 is MNHEY and CDR2 is SMNVEV (reference sequence). This CDR3 comprises 14 residues. V was pared by 3 bases and J by 2 bases, with 11 bases between. The CDR3: CASSFRGYTYEQYF. CDR3 bases: TGTGCCAGCAGTTTCCGGGGGTACACCTACGAGCAGTACTTC.

This clone was detected only once. The CDR3 protein is CASSSTGDPETQYF. The DNA of the CDR3 is TGTGCCAGCAGTTCGACAGGAGATCCTGAGACCCAGTACTTC. The rearrangement links TRBV27 to TRBJ2-5; possibly TRBD1 for D (6 bases). Trimming removed 4 bases at V and 5 bases at J, with 14 bases between. Per germline, CDR1 MNHEY and CDR2 SMNVEV (reference sequence). The CDR3 is 14 amino acids.

The V call is TRBV28, the J call TRBJ2-6, with D possibly matching TRBD1 (5 bases). CDR3 length: 15 residues. Germline-derived CDR1 and CDR2 are MDHEN and SYDVKM. The V end was cut by 6 bases, the J end by 0 bases, with 9 bases between. In DNA form, the CDR3 reads TGTGCCAGCAGGCCAACAGGCTCTGGGGCCAACGTCCTGACTTTC. It translates to CASRPTGSGANVLTF.

This chain connects TRBV10-2 to TRBJ1-3, with 10 bases that match TRBD1. V trimming: 3 bases; J trimming: 3 bases; junction bases outside the gene matches: 2. CDR3 length: 15 amino acids. CDR1 is WSHSY and CDR2 is SAAADI in the germline V gene. The CDR3 DNA sequence: TGCGCCAGCAGTGATGGACAGGGGGATGGAAACACCATATATTTT. Protein: CASSDGQGDGNTIYF.

This chain connects TRBV28 to TRBJ2-1; 9 nucleotides align to TRBD1. From germline, CDR1 is MDHEN and CDR2 SYDVKM. V shed 6 bases and J 3 bases; nucleotides not matched to a gene: 6. The CDR3 runs 15 residues. The CDR3 here is CASRGGTGFYNEQFF. The CDR3 DNA is TGTGCCAGCAGGGGAGGGACAGGGTTCTACAATGAGCAGTTCTTC.

The table lists this clone with a few counts. J is TRBJ2-7 and V is TRBV19; 7 nucleotides align to TRBD2. After removal of 5 bases from V and 3 bases from J, the junction contained 7 bases not matched to a gene. The CDR3 length is 14 residues. CDR1 LNHDA and CDR2 SQIVND come from the germline V gene (reference sequence). CDR3 bases: TGTGCCAGTAGTCCGGCGGGAGCGGGCTACGAGCAGTACTTC. Translation gives CASSPAGAGYEQYF.

The chain's CDR3 is CASVARNSGNTIYF. In nucleotides, the CDR3 is TGTGCCAGCGTTGCCAGAAACTCTGGAAACACCATATATTTT. The gene calls are TRBV28 and TRBJ1-3; D uncertain. Trimming took 8 bases from V and 0 from J, leaving 11 bases between them. CDR1 and CDR2 (germline): MDHEN, SYDVKM. This CDR3 is built from 14 residues.

The chain is built from TRBV29-1 and TRBJ1-1, with D hard to call. Germline CDR1 and CDR2: SQVTM and ANQGSEA. V lost 5 bases and J 1 base, leaving 5 bases between the germline ends. The CDR3 has 11 residues. CDR3 bases: TGCAGCGTTTCAGCGAACACTGAAGCTTTCTTT. Amino acids: CSVSANTEAFF.

V is TRBV27 and J is TRBJ2-1; no definite D call. Trimming took off 6 bases at V and 6 bases at J, with 12 bases between the two ends. The CDR3 runs 13 residues. Germline V lookup: CDR1 MNHEY, CDR2 SMNVEV (reference sequence). The CDR3 DNA reads as TGTGCCAGCAGGAATGGGGTGATCAATGAGCAGTTCTTC. It yields the protein CASRNGVINEQFF.